This T cell receptor beta chain was profiled in a study of T cell clonality in common variable immunodeficiency. General study results and limits: T cell subpopulation sequencing would be needed to explain CVID clonality. TCRbeta clonality was increased in CVID versus healthy controls.

Concerning this clone itself: Its antigen is still unknown. The CDR3 goes on 3 residues after the read ends, and that part is filled in from the germline J gene.

Patients and controls were mostly of Caucasian heritage. Sequenced by immunoSEQ multiplex PCR; TCRdb stores in-frame clones only, minus some. This sample has some 64,000 clones, each found more than once. CDR3 size: 15 residues. CDR1 is SNHLY and CDR2 is FYNNEI in the germline V gene. J was trimmed by 10 bases and V by 6 bases; bases with no gene match: 12. This TCR was recovered from a person aged 18 to 70 in good health. Source material: peripheral blood mononuclear cells. V gene TRBV2 combines with J gene TRBJ1-6, with TRBD1 identical over 7 bases. The DNA read from the CDR3 is TGTGCCAGCAGCGGGGCAGGGGGTGTAAAGTCACCC. Translation: CASSGAGGVKSP. The whole CDR3 sequence is CASSGAGGVKSPLHF.